One T cell receptor (beta chain) is described in this entry. Its target is unknown. The PCR was carried out with 60 Vbeta primers and 13 Jbeta primers. Original processing notes: Later, tens of millions of unique TCR beta chains were counted in an analysis, and roughly 11 million of them were shared. Generated by immunoSEQ multiplex PCR, the TCRdb table keeps only in-frame clones and is missing some. The DNA was the basis for D and trimming; V, J and clone size are from that table. The data include 120,000 to 150,000 clones; the top ten clones carry less than 3%. This entry comes from a study of cytomegalovirus exposure and HLA in healthy donors. Whole-study findings and limits: Within a later analysis, the majority of CMV-associated TCR beta chains appeared HLA-restricted. Presence/absence analyses rested on an assumption that sequencing depth was roughly uniform across donors. For TCR beta chains, V- and J-gene trimming was later linked to a missense DCLRE1C variant.

The germline V gene has CDR1 SEHNR and CDR2 FQNEAQ (reference sequence). V lost 6 bases, J lost 4 bases, and 6 bases stayed unmatched. The CDR3 covers 16 residues. Sequenced input: PBMCs. V gene TRBV7-9 combines with J gene TRBJ2-2, with 12 nucleotides matching TRBD2. This clonotype originated in a man aged 40-49 years in good health and CMV-seronegative. The CDR3 spells CASRSTSGGLTGELFF. For the CDR3, the DNA is TGTGCCAGCAGATCGACTAGCGGGGGCCTCACCGGGGAGCTGTTTTTT.